The entry that follows covers one T cell receptor (beta chain) sequence. Its target is not known. These data are taken from a study of spatial heterogeneity in lung cancer. The overall study: The study observed each unique TCR and UMI combination more than ten times on average in raw reads.

A unique molecular identifier was carried by every single TCR cDNA molecule. TCRdb re-called the 5' RACE reads with MiXCR, one entry per CDR3 protein. The sample contains 110,000 or so distinct CDR3 sequences, 9.5% to 14% of which appear only once. Study-wide points: Circulating ubiquitous expanded tumor TCRs were observed more frequently at resection than at follow-up.

Stated time point: blood at routine non-recurrence follow-up after resection. V lost 6 bases and J lost 11; bases outside the gene matches: 12. The CDR3 is 13 amino acids. CDR1 and CDR2 from the germline V gene are MNHNS and SASEGT. The sequence was obtained from a female donor with early-stage non-small cell lung cancer. The V and J genes are TRBV6-1 and TRBJ1-1, with 7 bases lining up with TRBD1. The source was PBMCs, collected at follow-up. The CDR3 region is CASRDRNLVVAFF. DNA for the CDR3: TGTGCCAGCAGGGACAGGAACCTCGTAGTCGCTTTCTTT.